This is a list of T cell receptor beta chains from one sample in a study of PD-L1 blockade in urothelial cancer. The repertoire was sequenced with immunoSEQ multiplex PCR; TCRdb's copy has only in-frame clones and lacks some. The top ten hold under 2% of the sample, which has 85,000 to 95,000 clones, around 90% seen once. The sample in question was PBMCs, obtained around atezolizumab (anti-PD-L1) treatment. The receptors derive from a man between 60 and 75 years old with urothelial cancer. CDR3s include the opening cysteine and the closing phenylalanine or tryptophan. The D gene is left open where the match is weak. Clone size is not always given. Where it is, it says once, few, many or a class for expanded clones.

clone size,V gene,D gene,J gene,CDR3 protein,CDR3 DNA
once,TRBV2,TRBD2,TRBJ2-2,CASSGQTSGRFTGELFF,TGTGCCAGCAGCGGCCAGACTAGCGGGAGGTTCACCGGGGAGCTGTTTTTT
-,TRBV7-9,-,TRBJ1-2,CASSLGPGTNYGYTF,TGTGCCAGCAGCTTAGGGCCCGGGACTAACTATGGCTACACCTTC
-,TRBV4-2,TRBD2,TRBJ2-5,CASSQYIREGVKETQYF,TGTGCCAGCAGCCAATATATCCGGGAGGGTGTCAAAGAGACCCAGTACTTC
-,TRBV5-1,TRBD2,TRBJ2-1,CASRWRGGSGEQFF,TGCGCCAGCCGGTGGCGGGGGGGTTCGGGTGAGCAGTTCTTC
-,TRBV5-1,TRBD1,TRBJ2-2,CASRGYPGGADTGELFF,TGCGCCAGCCGAGGATACCCAGGGGGCGCGGACACCGGGGAGCTGTTTTTT
-,TRBV5-1,TRBD2,TRBJ2-3,CASSLEGRAEDTQYF,TGCGCCAGCAGCTTGGAAGGGAGGGCTGAAGATACGCAGTATTTT
-,TRBV12-5,-,TRBJ2-7,CASGLVRGPGNSYEQYF,TGTGCTAGTGGTTTGGTACGCGGTCCAGGGAACTCCTACGAGCAGTACTTC
-,TRBV2,-,TRBJ2-3,CASSLNPDTQYF,TGTGCCAGCTCGCTAAACCCAGATACGCAGTATTTT
-,TRBV28,TRBD1,TRBJ1-1,CAGTYGTGGADTEAFF,TGTGCCGGAACCTACGGGACAGGGGGCGCGGACACTGAAGCTTTCTTT
-,TRBV9,TRBD1,TRBJ1-6,CASSSGGSPTYNSPLHF,TGTGCCAGCAGCTCAGGGGGGTCACCGACCTATAATTCACCCCTCCACTTT
once,TRBV5-1,TRBD1,TRBJ2-5,CASSSTGGTETQYF,TGCGCCAGCAGCTCGACAGGGGGCACAGAGACCCAGTACTTC
-,TRBV19,-,TRBJ1-2,CASSQGQTIYGYTF,TGTGCCAGTAGCCAGGGGCAGACCATCTATGGCTACACCTTC
-,TRBV4-1,TRBD1,TRBJ1-2,CASSQDWGQGNYGYTF,TGCGCCAGCAGCCAAGATTGGGGACAGGGCAACTATGGCTACACCTTC
-,TRBV30,TRBD2,TRBJ2-1,CACSRAGDRYNEQFF,TGTGCCTGTAGCCGGGCGGGAGATAGGTACAATGAGCAGTTCTTC
-,TRBV6-5,-,TRBJ2-2,CASRLTGELFF,TGTGCCAGCAGATTAACCGGGGAGCTGTTTTTT
-,TRBV2,TRBD2,TRBJ2-3,CASSGGASDTQYF,TGTGCCAGCAGCGGGGGGGCATCAGATACGCAGTATTTT
-,TRBV28,TRBD1,TRBJ2-3,CASTRRQGFSTDTQYF,TGTGCCAGCACCCGCCGACAGGGTTTCAGCACAGATACGCAGTATTTT
-,TRBV14,TRBD2,TRBJ2-2,CASSHLAGEVNTGELFF,TGTGCCAGCAGCCACCTAGCGGGGGAAGTAAACACCGGGGAGCTGTTTTTT
once,TRBV11-2,TRBD1,TRBJ2-1,CASSRWGTGENEQFF,TGTGCCAGCAGCCGTTGGGGGACAGGGGAGAATGAGCAGTTCTTC
-,TRBV18,TRBD1,TRBJ2-5,CASSLPTGTGGQETQYF,TGTGCCAGCTCACTTCCAACCGGGACAGGGGGGCAAGAGACCCAGTACTTC
few,TRBV7-8,TRBD1,TRBJ1-2,CASSRRDRAYGYTF,TGTGCCAGCAGTCGCCGGGACAGGGCCTATGGCTACACCTTC
-,TRBV18,-,TRBJ1-3,CASSRSGHSGNTMYF,TGTGCCAGCTCTCGCAGCGGTCACTCTGGAAACACCATGTATTTT
-,TRBV7-2,-,TRBJ2-1,CASSLDRDNEQFF,TGTGCCAGCAGCTTAGACAGGGACAATGAGCAGTTCTTC
-,TRBV15,-,TRBJ2-1,CATKPRPLYNEQFF,TGTGCCACCAAACCGAGGCCCCTCTACAATGAGCAGTTCTTC
-,TRBV7-2,TRBD2,TRBJ2-1,CASSSSSGSQISFF,TGTGCCAGCAGCTCATCTAGCGGGAGCCAAATCTCTTTCTTC
-,TRBV4-3,-,TRBJ1-6,CASSLGGQADSPLHF,TGCGCCAGCAGCCTGGGGGGTCAGGCCGATTCACCCCTCCACTTT
-,TRBV9,-,TRBJ2-3,CASSMPKTTPTDTQYF,TGTGCCAGCAGCATGCCCAAGACTACGCCTACAGATACGCAGTATTTT
-,TRBV11-2,TRBD1,TRBJ1-4,CASSPHPPGGRGEKLFF,TGTGCCAGCAGCCCCCACCCCCCAGGGGGCCGGGGGGAAAAACTGTTTTTT
-,TRBV10-3,TRBD1,TRBJ1-1,CAISSDRGKTEAFF,TGTGCCATCAGTTCTGACAGGGGAAAGACTGAAGCTTTCTTT
-,TRBV15,TRBD2,TRBJ2-3,CATSRRTSGGVGTDTQYF,TGTGCCACCAGCAGGAGGACTAGCGGGGGGGTGGGGACAGATACGCAGTATTTT
-,TRBV7-2,TRBD2,TRBJ2-7,CASSPPGLAGVPYEQYF,TGTGCCAGCAGCCCCCCCGGACTAGCGGGAGTACCTTACGAGCAGTACTTC
-,TRBV4-2,TRBD2,TRBJ2-1,CASSQVGTSGSRREQFF,TGTGCCAGCAGCCAAGTTGGGACTAGCGGGAGTCGTCGTGAGCAGTTCTTC
-,TRBV9,-,TRBJ1-2,CASSVDSYGYTF,TGTGCCAGCAGCGTAGACAGTTATGGCTACACCTTC
-,TRBV27,-,TRBJ2-7,CASSLEYEQYF,TGTGCCAGCAGTTTAGAGTACGAGCAGTACTTC
-,TRBV4-3,-,TRBJ1-3,CASSQEALTYSGNTIYF,TGCGCCAGCAGCCAAGAGGCCCTGACATACTCTGGAAACACCATATATTTT
-,TRBV18,TRBD2,TRBJ2-3,CASSGTSVTDTQYF,TGTGCCAGCTCTGGGACTAGCGTCACAGATACGCAGTATTTT
-,TRBV11-2,-,TRBJ1-1,CASSLYAEAFF,TGTGCCAGCAGCTTATATGCTGAAGCTTTCTTT
-,TRBV6-1,TRBD1,TRBJ1-4,CASFTGAVNEKLFF,TGTGCCAGTTTCACAGGGGCGGTTAATGAAAAACTGTTTTTT
-,TRBV6-5,TRBD1,TRBJ2-7,CASSRQGSNEQYF,TGTGCCAGCAGCCGACAGGGGAGCAACGAGCAGTACTTC
-,TRBV19,TRBD2,TRBJ2-1,CASSPTSGGRNNEQFF,TGTGCCAGTAGCCCCACCTCGGGCGGGAGAAACAATGAGCAGTTCTTC
-,TRBV7-8,-,TRBJ2-1,CASRRTVIFEDEQFF,TGTGCCAGCAGAAGGACAGTTATCTTTGAGGATGAGCAGTTCTTC
-,TRBV7-2,TRBD2,TRBJ2-5,CASSQPSGQETQYF,TGTGCCAGCAGCCAACCTAGCGGGCAAGAGACCCAGTACTTC
few,TRBV10-2,-,TRBJ1-1,CASSGQMNTEAFF,TGCGCCAGCAGTGGACAGATGAACACTGAAGCTTTCTTT
-,TRBV30,TRBD1,TRBJ2-3,CAWSRDSGADTQYF,TGTGCCTGGAGTCGGGACAGTGGGGCAGATACGCAGTATTTT
-,TRBV11-2,TRBD2,TRBJ2-2,CASSLRTSGTGELFF,TGTGCCAGCAGCTTGAGGACTAGCGGAACCGGGGAGCTGTTTTTT
-,TRBV30,TRBD1,TRBJ1-1,CAWSVPPFRGRDGRTEAFF,TGTGCCTGGAGTGTACCCCCCTTCAGGGGGCGCGACGGGCGAACTGAAGCTTTCTTT
-,TRBV5-6,TRBD1,TRBJ2-7,CASSLQGGTYEQYF,TGTGCCAGCAGCTTACAGGGGGGCACCTACGAGCAGTACTTC
-,TRBV30,TRBD2,TRBJ2-7,CTMGSGSSYEQYF,TGTACCATGGGGAGCGGGAGCTCCTACGAGCAGTACTTC
-,TRBV30,TRBD1,TRBJ1-2,CAWSVQGARIGYGYTF,TGTGCCTGGAGTGTACAGGGGGCGCGGATTGGCTATGGCTACACCTTC
few,TRBV7-9,-,TRBJ2-7,CASSFGDSYEQYF,TGTGCCAGCAGCTTCGGAGACAGCTACGAGCAGTACTTC